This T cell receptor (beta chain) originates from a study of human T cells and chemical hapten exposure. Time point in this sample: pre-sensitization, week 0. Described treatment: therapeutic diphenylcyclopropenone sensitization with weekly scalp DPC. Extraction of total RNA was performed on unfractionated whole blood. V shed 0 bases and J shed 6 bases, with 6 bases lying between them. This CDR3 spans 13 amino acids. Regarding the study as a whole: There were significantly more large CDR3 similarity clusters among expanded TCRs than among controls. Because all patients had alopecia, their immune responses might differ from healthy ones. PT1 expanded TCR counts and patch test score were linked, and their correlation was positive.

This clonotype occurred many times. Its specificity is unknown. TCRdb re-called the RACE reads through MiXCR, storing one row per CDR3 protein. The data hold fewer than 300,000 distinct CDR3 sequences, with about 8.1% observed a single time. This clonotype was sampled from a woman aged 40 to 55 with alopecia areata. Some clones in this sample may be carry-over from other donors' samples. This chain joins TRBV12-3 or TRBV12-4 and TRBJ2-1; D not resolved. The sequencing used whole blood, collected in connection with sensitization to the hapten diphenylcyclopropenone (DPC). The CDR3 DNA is TGTGCCAGCAGTTTAGCTCCAGGCAATGAGCAGTTCTTC. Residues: CASSLAPGNEQFF.